This T cell receptor (beta chain) was sequenced during a study of cytomegalovirus exposure and HLA in healthy donors. Study-level findings and limits: In an earlier analysis, productive rearrangement rates for most beta V segments clustered near 87% or 30%.

This CDR3 region has 15 residues. The V gene's germline CDR1 is SGHRS and CDR2 YFSETQ. Trimming cost V 0 bases and J 2 bases, with 11 bases left between them. The sample holds one count of this clone. Its target is unknown. Vbeta (60) and Jbeta (13) primers were used in the PCR. Clones were read by immunoSEQ multiplex PCR, and TCRdb kept only the in-frame ones, dropping some. The table records tens of thousands of clones, around 70% of them present only once. At collection, donors were nominally healthy, but unrecorded immune exposures were probable. The sequenced sample consisted of PBMCs. The chain uses TRBV5-1 and TRBJ2-5; possibly TRBD2 for D (5 bases). The clonotype was recovered from a man in his 60s in good health and CMV-seronegative. In nucleotides, the CDR3 is TGCGCCAGCAGCTTGGGGACGGGATTACAAGAGACCCAGTACTTC. Its translation is CASSLGTGLQETQYF. Full variable domain (remainder filled in from reference TRBV5-1 and TRBJ2-5): KAGVTQTPRYLIKTRGQQVTLSCSPISGHRSVSWYQQTPGQGLQFLFEYFSETQRNKGNFPGRFSGRQFSNSRSEMNVSTLELGDSALYLCASSLGTGLQETQYFGPGTRLLVL.